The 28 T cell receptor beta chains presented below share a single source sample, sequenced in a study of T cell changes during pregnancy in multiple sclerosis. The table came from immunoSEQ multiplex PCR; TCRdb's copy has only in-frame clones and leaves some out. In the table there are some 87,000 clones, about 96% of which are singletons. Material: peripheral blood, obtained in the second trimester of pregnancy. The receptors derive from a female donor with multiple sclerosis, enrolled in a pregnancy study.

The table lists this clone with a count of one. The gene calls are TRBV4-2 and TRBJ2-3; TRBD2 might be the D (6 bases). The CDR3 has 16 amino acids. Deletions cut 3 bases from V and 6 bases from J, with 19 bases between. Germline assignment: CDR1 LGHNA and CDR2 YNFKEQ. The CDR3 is CASSQQERGGGDTQYF. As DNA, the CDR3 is TGTGCCAGCAGCCAGCAGGAGAGGGGAGGTGGGGATACGCAGTATTTT.

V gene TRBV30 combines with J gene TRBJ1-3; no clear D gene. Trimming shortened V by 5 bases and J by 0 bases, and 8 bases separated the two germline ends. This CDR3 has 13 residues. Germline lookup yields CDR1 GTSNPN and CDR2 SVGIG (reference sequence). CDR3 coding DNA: TGTGCCTGGGAACAGTTCTCTGGAAACACCATATATTTT. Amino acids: CAWEQFSGNTIYF.

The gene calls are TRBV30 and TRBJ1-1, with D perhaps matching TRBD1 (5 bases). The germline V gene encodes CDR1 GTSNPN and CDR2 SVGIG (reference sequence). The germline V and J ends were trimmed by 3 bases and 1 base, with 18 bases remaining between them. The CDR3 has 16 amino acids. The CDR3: CAWRAGGVGRNTEAFF. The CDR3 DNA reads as TGTGCCTGGAGGGCCGGAGGGGTGGGGAGGAACACTGAAGCTTTCTTT.

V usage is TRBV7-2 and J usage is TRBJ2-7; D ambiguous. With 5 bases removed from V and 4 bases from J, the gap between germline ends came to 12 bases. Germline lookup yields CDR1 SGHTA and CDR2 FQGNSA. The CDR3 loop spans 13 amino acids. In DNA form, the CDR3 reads TGTGCCAGCAGCCCCCCGTCGGTATACGAGCAGTACTTC. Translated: CASSPPSVYEQYF.

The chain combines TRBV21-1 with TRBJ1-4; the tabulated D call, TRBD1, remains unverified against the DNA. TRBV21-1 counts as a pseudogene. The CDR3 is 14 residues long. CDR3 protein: CASSKKGEAEKLFF. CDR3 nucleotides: TGTGCCAGCAGCAAAAAAGGGGAAGCCGAAAAACTGTTTTTT.

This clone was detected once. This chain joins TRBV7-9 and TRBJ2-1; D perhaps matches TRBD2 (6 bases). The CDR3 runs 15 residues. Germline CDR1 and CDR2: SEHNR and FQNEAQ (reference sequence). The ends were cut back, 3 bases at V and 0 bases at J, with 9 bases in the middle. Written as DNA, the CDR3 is TGTGCCAGCAGCTTGGGTAGCGGCTCCTACAATGAGCAGTTCTTC. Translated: CASSLGSGSYNEQFF.

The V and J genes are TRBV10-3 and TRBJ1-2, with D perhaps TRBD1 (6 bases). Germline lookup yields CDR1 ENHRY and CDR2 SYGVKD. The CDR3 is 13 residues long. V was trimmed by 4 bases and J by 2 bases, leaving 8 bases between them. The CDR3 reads CAISGDTNYGYTF. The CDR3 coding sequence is TGTGCCATCAGTGGGGACACCAACTATGGCTACACCTTC.

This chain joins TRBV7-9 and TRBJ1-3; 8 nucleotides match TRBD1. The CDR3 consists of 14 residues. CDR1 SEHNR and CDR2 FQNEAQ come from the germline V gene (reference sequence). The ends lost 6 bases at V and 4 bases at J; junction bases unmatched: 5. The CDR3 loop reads CASRHGTGGNTIYF. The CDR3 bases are TGTGCCAGCAGACACGGGACAGGCGGAAACACCATATATTTT.

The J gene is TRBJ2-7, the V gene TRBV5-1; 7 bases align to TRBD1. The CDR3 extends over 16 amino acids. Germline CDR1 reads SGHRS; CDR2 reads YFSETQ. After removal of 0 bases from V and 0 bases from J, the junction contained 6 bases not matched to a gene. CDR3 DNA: TGCGCCAGCAGCTTGGACTCCGGGACAGCCTCCTACGAGCAGTACTTC. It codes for CASSLDSGTASYEQYF.

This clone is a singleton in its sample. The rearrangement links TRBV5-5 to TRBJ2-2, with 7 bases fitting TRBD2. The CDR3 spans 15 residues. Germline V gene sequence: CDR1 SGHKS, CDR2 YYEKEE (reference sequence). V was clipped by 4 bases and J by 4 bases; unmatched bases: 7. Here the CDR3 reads CASSRGVFSTGELFF. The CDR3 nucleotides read TGTGCCAGCAGCCGGGGGGTTTTCAGCACCGGGGAGCTGTTTTTT.

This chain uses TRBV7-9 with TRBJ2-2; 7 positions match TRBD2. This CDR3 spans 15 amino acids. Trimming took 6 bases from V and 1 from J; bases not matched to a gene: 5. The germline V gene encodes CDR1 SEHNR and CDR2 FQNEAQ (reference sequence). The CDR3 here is CASSPPSGNTGELFF. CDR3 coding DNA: TGTGCCAGCAGTCCTCCTAGCGGGAACACCGGGGAGCTGTTTTTT.

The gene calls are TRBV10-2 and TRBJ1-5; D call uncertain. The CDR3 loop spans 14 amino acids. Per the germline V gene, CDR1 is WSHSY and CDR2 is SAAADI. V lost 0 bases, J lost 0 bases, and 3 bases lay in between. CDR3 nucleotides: TGCGCCAGCAGTGAGTCTCATAGCAATCAGCCCCAGCATTTT. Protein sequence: CASSESHSNQPQHF.

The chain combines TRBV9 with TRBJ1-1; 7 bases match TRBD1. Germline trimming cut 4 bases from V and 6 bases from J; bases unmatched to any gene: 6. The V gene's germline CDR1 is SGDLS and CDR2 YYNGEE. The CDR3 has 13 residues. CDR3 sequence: CASSFDRDAEAFF. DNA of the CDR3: TGTGCCAGCAGCTTCGACAGGGACGCTGAAGCTTTCTTT.

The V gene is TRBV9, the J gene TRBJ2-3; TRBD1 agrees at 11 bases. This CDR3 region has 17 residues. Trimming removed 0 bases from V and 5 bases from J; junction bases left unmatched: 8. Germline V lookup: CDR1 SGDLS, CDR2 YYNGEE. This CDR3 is CASSVDGGTGGLDTQYF. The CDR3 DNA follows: TGTGCCAGCAGCGTAGATGGAGGGACAGGGGGATTAGATACGCAGTATTTT.

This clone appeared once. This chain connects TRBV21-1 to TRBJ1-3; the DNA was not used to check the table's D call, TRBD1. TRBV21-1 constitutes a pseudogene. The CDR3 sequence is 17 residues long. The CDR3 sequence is CASSKGGWGTSGNTIYF. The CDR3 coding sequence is TGTGCCAGCAGCAAAGGGGGTTGGGGCACCTCTGGAAACACCATATATTTT.

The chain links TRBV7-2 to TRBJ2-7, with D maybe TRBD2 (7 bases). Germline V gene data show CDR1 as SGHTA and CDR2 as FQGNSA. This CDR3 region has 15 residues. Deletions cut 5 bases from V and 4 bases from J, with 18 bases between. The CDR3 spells CASSQGGGGRYEQYF. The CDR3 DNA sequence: TGTGCCAGCAGCCAGGGAGGGGGGGGGCGGTACGAGCAGTACTTC. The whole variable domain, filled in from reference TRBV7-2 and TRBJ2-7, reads GAGVSQSPSNKVTEKGKDVELRCDPISGHTALYWYRQSLGQGLEFLIYFQGNSAPDKSGLPSDRFSAERTGGSVSTLTIQRTQQEDSAVYLCASSQGGGGRYEQYFGPGTRLTVT.

The CDR3 DNA is TGTGCCAGCAGTCTGGCCCCCCAGGGTGATACGCAGTATTTT. Translating gives CASSLAPQGDTQYF. V is TRBV27 and J is TRBJ2-3, with D perhaps matching TRBD1 (5 bases). The V and J ends lost 5 bases and 6 bases respectively, with 15 bases between them. The CDR3 covers 14 residues. Germline-derived CDR1 and CDR2 are MNHEY and SMNVEV (reference sequence).

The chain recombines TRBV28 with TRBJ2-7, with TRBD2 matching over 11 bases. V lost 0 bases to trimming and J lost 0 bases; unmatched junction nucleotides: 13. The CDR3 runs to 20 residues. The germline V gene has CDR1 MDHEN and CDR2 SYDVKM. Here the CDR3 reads CASSLWSSGRSSKYSYEQYF. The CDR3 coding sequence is TGTGCCAGCAGTTTATGGTCTAGCGGGAGGTCATCAAAATACTCCTACGAGCAGTACTTC.

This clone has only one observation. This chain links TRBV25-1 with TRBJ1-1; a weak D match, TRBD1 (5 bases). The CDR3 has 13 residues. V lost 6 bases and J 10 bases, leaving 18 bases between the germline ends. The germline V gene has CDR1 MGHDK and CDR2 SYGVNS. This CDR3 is CASRGSQPRGAFF. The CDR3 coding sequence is TGTGCCAGCAGGGGGTCGCAGCCTAGGGGAGCTTTCTTT.

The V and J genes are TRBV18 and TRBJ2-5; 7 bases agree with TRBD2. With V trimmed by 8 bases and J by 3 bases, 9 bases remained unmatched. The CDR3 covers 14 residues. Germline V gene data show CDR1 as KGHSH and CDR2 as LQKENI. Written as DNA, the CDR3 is TGTGCCAGCCAAGCGGGGCTAGCAGAAGAGACCCAGTACTTC. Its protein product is CASQAGLAEETQYF.

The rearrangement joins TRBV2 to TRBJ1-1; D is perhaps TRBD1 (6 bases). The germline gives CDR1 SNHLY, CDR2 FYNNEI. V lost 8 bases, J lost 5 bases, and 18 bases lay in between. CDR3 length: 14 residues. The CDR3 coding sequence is TGTGCCAGCGAAATAAACAGGGTGGGGACTGAAGCTTTCTTT. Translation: CASEINRVGTEAFF. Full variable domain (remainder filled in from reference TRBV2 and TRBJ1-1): EPEVTQTPSHQVTQMGQEVILRCVPISNHLYFYWYRQILGQKVEFLVSFYNNEISEKSEIFDDQFSVERPDGSNFTLKIRSTKLEDSAMYFCASEINRVGTEAFFGQGTRLTVV.

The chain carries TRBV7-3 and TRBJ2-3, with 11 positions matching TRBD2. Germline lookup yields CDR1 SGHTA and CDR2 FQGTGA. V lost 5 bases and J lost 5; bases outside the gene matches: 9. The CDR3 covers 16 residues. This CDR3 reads CASSLRVTSGIDTQYF. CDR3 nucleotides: TGTGCCAGCAGCCTAAGGGTGACTAGCGGGATAGATACGCAGTATTTT.

CDR3 DNA: TGTGCCAGCAGTGAGGGGCTGTTCACTGAAGCTTTCTTT. Translated: CASSEGLFTEAFF. This chain joins TRBV6-1 and TRBJ1-1; D might be TRBD1 (5 bases). Germline lookup yields CDR1 MNHNS and CDR2 SASEGT. The V and J ends lost 3 bases and 4 bases respectively, with 9 bases between them. The CDR3 is 13 amino acids.

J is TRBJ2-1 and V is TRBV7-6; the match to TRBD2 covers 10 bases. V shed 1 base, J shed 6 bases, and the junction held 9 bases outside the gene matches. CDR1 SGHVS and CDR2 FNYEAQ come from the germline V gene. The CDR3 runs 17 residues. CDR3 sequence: CASSLERSGRAFNEQFF. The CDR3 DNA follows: TGTGCCAGCAGCTTAGAGAGAAGCGGGAGGGCCTTCAATGAGCAGTTCTTC.

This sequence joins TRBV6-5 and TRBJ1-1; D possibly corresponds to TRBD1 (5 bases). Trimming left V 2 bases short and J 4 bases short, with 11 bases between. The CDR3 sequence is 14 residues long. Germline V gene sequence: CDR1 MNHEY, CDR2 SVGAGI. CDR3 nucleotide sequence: TGTGCCAGCAGTTACGGTATCGGGGGCACTGAAGCTTTCTTT. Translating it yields CASSYGIGGTEAFF.

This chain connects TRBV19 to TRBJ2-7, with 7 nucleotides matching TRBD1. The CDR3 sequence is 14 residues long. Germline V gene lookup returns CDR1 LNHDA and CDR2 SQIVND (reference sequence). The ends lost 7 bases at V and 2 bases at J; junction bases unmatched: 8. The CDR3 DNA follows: TGTGCCAGTACCCTGGACAGGCGCGCCTACGAGCAGTACTTC. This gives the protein CASTLDRRAYEQYF. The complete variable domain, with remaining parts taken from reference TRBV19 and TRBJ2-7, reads DGGITQSPKYLFRKEGQNVTLSCEQNLNHDAMYWYRQDPGQGLRLIYYSQIVNDFQKGDIAEGYSVSREKKESFPLTVTSAQKNPTAFYLCASTLDRRAYEQYFGPGTRLTVT.

CDR3 loop: CASSSLAGGSYEQYF. CDR3 in DNA: TGTGCCAGCAGTTCGTTAGCGGGGGGCTCCTACGAGCAGTACTTC. The V and J genes are TRBV28 and TRBJ2-7; 10 nucleotides line up with TRBD2. The CDR3 has 15 residues. The V segment lost 4 bases and the J segment 0 bases; nucleotides outside the gene matches: 3. Germline V CDR1 and CDR2: MDHEN, SYDVKM.

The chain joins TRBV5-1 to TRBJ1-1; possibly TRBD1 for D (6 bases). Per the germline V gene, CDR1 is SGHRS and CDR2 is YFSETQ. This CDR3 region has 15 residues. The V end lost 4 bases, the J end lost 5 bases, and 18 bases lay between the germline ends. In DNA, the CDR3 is TGCGCCAGCAGCCCTGTGGCAGGGGCTAGGACTGAAGCTTTCTTT. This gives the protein CASSPVAGARTEAFF. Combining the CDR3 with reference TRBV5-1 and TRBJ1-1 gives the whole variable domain KAGVTQTPRYLIKTRGQQVTLSCSPISGHRSVSWYQQTPGQGLQFLFEYFSETQRNKGNFPGRFSGRQFSNSRSEMNVSTLELGDSALYLCASSPVAGARTEAFFGQGTRLTVV.